This paragraph reports one TCR beta chain. The antigen remains undetermined. At one of its ends the junction is not consistent with the germline gene, which may arise from a read error. cDNA specific to TCR beta was made from approximately 500 ng of total RNA, with a constant-region primer employed for priming. Slightly modified ARM-PCR with three nested multiplex PCR rounds yielded TCR beta libraries. A C-beta reverse primer was combined with TRBV1-TRBV30 forward primers in the first two PCR rounds, and each round had approximately 10 cycles. TCRdb re-derived calls from the multiplex PCR reads in MiXCR, one entry per CDR3 protein. The data hold nearly 45,000 distinct CDR3 sequences, with about three quarters observed a single time. The sample originates from a study of tumor-infiltrating lymphocytes in primary liver carcinoma. Study-level points and caveats: Present in all five tumor regions were only about 7.5-25% of the top clones.

Co-extraction of both nucleic acids (RNA and DNA) used 20-30 mg of unsorted bulk tissue. Chronic HBV infection, untreated so far, was present in the patients. The CDR3 is made up of 15 amino acids. CDR1 and CDR2 (germline): SGHAT, FQNNGV. The sequenced sample consisted of liver tumor tissue from sampling region 2. Subset: tumor region T2, inferior pole. The TCR sequence derives from a man in his forties with primary liver carcinoma and hepatitis B virus infection. The chain carries TRBV11-2 and TRBJ2-7; D might be TRBD1 (5 bases). CDR3 in amino acids: CASNLRWTCENEQYF. CDR3 nucleotide sequence: TGTGCCAGCAACTTACGATGGACATGCGAAAACGAGCAGTACTTC.